This TCR beta chain was documented in a study of regulatory T cells in long-lasting Graves disease. Notes on the study in general: Comparison showed that persistent patients shared more public clonotypes (2,741) than new patients (approximately 930). Patients whose Graves' disease persisted exhibited lower TCR diversity than those newly diagnosed.

This clonotype was detected many times. Its antigen remains unidentified. Time point indicated: newly diagnosed GD, antithyroid drugs for less than 3 months. PBMC-extracted RNA yielded the TCR library. TCR beta libraries were built with iRepertoire HTBI primers and Arm-PCR of CDR3 regions. Methods used by the authors: Identified segments across samples numbered roughly 62 TRBV and more than 12 TRBJ. Each CDR3 protein is one row after TCRdb ran MiXCR on the multiplex PCR reads. Here the V and J calls rest on TCRdb's processing, not on the authors' analysis. The table records about 610,000 distinct CDR3 sequences, about 16% of them present only once. These data also formed part of another study, on T cells in Graves' hyperthyroidism and ophthalmopathy. That paper adds: For ophthalmopathy, model prediction preceded onset by a median roughly 5.9 months.

The specimen was peripheral blood mononuclear cells (PBMCs), collected at new diagnosis, from a patient treated with antithyroid drugs. The TCR sequence derives from a man younger than 30 with Graves disease.

CDR3 DNA: TGCAGTGCTAACAGGGGGCGTTTGAACACTGAAGCTTTCTTT. It specifies CSANRGRLNTEAFF. The V gene is TRBV20-1, the J gene TRBJ1-1; 9 nucleotides line up with TRBD1. This CDR3 has 14 residues. Germline V CDR1 and CDR2: DFQATT, SNEGSKA (reference sequence). Losses at the gene ends were 4 bases for V and 0 bases for J; bases not matched to a gene: 3.